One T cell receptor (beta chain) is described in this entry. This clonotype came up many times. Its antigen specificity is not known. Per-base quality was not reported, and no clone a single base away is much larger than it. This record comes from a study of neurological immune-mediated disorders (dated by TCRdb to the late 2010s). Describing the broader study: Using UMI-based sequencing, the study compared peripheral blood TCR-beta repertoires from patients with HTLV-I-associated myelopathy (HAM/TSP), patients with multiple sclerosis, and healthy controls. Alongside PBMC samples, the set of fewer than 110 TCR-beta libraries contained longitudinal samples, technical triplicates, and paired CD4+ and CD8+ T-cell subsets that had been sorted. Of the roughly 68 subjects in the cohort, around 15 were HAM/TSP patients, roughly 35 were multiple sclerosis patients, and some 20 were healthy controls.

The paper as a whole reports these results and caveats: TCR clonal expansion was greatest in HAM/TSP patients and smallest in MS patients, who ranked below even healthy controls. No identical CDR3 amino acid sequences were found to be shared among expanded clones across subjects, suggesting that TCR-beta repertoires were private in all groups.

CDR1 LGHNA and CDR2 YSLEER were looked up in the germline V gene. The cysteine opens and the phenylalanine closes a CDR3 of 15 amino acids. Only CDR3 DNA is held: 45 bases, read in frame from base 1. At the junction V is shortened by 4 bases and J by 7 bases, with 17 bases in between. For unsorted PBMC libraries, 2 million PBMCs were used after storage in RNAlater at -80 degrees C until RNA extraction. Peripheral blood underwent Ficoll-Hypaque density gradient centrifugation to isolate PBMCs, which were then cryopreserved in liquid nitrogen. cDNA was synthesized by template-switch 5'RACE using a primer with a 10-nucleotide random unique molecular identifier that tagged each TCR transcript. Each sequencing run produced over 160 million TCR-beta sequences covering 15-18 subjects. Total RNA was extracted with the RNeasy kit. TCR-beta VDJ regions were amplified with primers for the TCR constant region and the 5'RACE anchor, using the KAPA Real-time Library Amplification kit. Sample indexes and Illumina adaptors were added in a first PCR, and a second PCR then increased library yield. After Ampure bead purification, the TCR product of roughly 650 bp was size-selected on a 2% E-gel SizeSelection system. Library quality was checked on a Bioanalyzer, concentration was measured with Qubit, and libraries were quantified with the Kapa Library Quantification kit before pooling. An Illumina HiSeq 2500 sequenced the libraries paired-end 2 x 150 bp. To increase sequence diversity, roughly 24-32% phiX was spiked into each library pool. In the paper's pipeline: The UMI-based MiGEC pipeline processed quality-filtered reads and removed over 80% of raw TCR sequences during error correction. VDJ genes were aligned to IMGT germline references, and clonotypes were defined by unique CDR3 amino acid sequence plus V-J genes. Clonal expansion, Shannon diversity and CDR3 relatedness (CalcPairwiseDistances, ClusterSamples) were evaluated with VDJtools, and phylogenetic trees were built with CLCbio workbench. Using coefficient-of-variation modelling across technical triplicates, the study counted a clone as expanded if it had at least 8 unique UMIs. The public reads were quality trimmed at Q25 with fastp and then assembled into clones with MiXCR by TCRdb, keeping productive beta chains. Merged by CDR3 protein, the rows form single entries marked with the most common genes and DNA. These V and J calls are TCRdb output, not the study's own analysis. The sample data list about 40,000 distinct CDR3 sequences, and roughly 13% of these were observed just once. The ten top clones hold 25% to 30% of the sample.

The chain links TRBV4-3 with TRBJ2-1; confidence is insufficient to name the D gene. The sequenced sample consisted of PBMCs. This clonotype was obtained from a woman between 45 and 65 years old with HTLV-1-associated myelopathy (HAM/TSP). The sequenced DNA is TGCGCCAGCAGCCTTCTTCCTGTCCCCAGGAATGAGCAGTTCTTC. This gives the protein CASSLLPVPRNEQFF.